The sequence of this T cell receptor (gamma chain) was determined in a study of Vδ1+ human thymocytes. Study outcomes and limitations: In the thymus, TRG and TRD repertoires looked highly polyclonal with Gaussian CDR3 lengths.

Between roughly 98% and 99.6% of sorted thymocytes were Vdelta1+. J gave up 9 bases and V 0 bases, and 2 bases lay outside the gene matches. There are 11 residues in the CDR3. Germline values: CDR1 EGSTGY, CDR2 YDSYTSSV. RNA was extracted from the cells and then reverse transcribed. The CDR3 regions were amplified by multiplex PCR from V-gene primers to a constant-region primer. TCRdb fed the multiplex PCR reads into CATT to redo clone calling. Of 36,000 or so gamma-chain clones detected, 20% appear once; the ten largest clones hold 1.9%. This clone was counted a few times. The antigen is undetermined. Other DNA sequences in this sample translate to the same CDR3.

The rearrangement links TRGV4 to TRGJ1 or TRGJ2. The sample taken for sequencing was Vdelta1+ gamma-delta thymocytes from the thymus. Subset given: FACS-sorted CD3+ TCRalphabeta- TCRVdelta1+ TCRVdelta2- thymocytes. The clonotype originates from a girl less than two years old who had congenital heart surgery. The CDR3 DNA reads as TGTGCCACCTGGGATGGGTGTAAGAAACTCTTT. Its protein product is CATWDGCKKLF.